These 30 T cell receptor beta chains were sequenced from one sample in a study of response to subunit inactivated influenza vaccine. TCRdb fed the RT-PCR reads into MiXCR, producing one record per CDR3 protein. The data contain hundreds of thousands of distinct CDR3 sequences, more than 15% of them singletons. This specimen was PBMCs from blood, taken roughly 12 days after vaccination. Every receptor here comes from a man aged 50-59 years who received an inactivated influenza vaccine.

This clonotype was seen many times. The chain combines TRBV19 with TRBJ2-1; 7 nucleotides line up with TRBD2. V lost 1 base, J lost 9 bases, and 6 bases stayed unmatched. The CDR3 length is 14 residues. Germline V gene data show CDR1 as LNHDA and CDR2 as SQIVND (reference sequence). CDR3 in DNA: TGTGCCAGTAGTATAGGGTCGGTAGCGGGTGAGCAGTTCTTC. This gives the protein CASSIGSVAGEQFF. The full variable domain, with the rest looked up from reference TRBV19 and TRBJ2-1, is DGGITQSPKYLFRKEGQNVTLSCEQNLNHDAMYWYRQDPGQGLRLIYYSQIVNDFQKGDIAEGYSVSREKKESFPLTVTSAQKNPTAFYLCASSIGSVAGEQFFGPGTRLTVL.

The CDR3 here is CSVRRASADEQFF. DNA of the CDR3: TGCAGCGTAAGACGGGCCTCCGCGGATGAGCAGTTCTTC. This chain joins TRBV29-1 and TRBJ2-1; D ambiguous. Germline-derived CDR1 and CDR2 are SQVTM and ANQGSEA. The V and J ends lost 6 bases and 8 bases respectively, with 17 bases between them. The CDR3 runs to 13 residues.

The CDR3 DNA reads as TGTGCCAGCAGCTTAGCCTGGGAAAACTATGGCTACACCTTC. Encoded protein: CASSLAWENYGYTF. The chain has TRBV11-2 and TRBJ1-2; D remains unclear. V lost 1 base and J 2 bases, leaving 8 bases between the germline ends. In germline, CDR1 is SGHAT, CDR2 FQNNGV. CDR3 length: 14 residues.

The rearrangement links TRBV28 to TRBJ1-2, with 11 positions matching TRBD1. Germline assignment: CDR1 MDHEN and CDR2 SYDVKM. Trimming cost V 7 bases and J 5 bases; bases outside gene matches: 12. CDR3 size: 16 residues. The CDR3 bases are TGTGCCAGCATTCCGACCACCGGACAGGGGGCGTATGGCTACACCTTC. As protein: CASIPTTGQGAYGYTF.

The table lists this clonotype with a few counts. V usage is TRBV6-5 and J usage is TRBJ2-7; D may be TRBD1 (5 bases). Germline-derived CDR1 and CDR2 are MNHEY and SVGAGI. This CDR3 spans 12 amino acids. The ends were cut back, 7 bases at V and 5 bases at J, with 12 bases in the middle. In nucleotides, the CDR3 is TGTGCCAGCACCACACTGGGGCACGAGCAGTACTTC. It translates to CASTTLGHEQYF.

This clonotype was seen a few times. The J gene is TRBJ2-5, the V gene TRBV5-1, with D tentatively TRBD1 or TRBD2 (5 bases each). The CDR3 spans 12 residues. V shed 7 bases and J shed 2 bases, with 9 bases lying between them. Germline assignment: CDR1 SGHRS and CDR2 YFSETQ. The CDR3 DNA reads as TGCGCCAGCCGAGGGGCTCAAGAGACCCAGTACTTC. This gives the protein CASRGAQETQYF.

This chain uses TRBV2 with TRBJ1-5; D gene uncertain. V was trimmed by 1 base and J by 6 bases, leaving 7 bases between them. This CDR3 contains 13 residues. Germline V gene lookup returns CDR1 SNHLY and CDR2 FYNNEI. CDR3 region: CASSEVGLQPQHF. The CDR3, as DNA: TGTGCCAGCAGTGAAGTAGGACTTCAGCCCCAGCATTTT.

This clonotype was seen more than once but under ten times. This chain joins TRBV3-1 and TRBJ2-5; no definite D call. The V end was cut by 1 base, the J end by 4 bases, with 4 bases between. CDR1 LGHDT and CDR2 YNNKEL come from the germline V gene (reference sequence). CDR3 length: 12 residues. CDR3 loop: CASSQVRETQYF. The DNA for the CDR3 is TGTGCCAGCAGCCAAGTGCGAGAGACCCAGTACTTC.

The J gene is TRBJ1-1, the V gene TRBV14, with D uncertain. Between the trimmed V and J ends, which lost 2 bases and 6 bases, there was a span of 7 bases. The CDR3 covers 12 residues. Looked up from germline, CDR1 is SGHDN and CDR2 is FVKESK. The CDR3 DNA follows: TGTGCCAGCAGCCAATTAACAGCTGAAGCTTTCTTT. It is translated as CASSQLTAEAFF.

This clonotype was picked up a small number of times. J is TRBJ2-5 and V is TRBV29-1; the D is unclear. The CDR3 has 12 residues. Deletions cut 5 bases from V and 5 bases from J, with 12 bases between. Looked up from germline, CDR1 is SQVTM and CDR2 is ANQGSEA. CDR3 nucleotide sequence: TGCAGCGTTCTTATCTACTGGGAGACCCAGTACTTC. Protein product: CSVLIYWETQYF.

V usage is TRBV7-2 and J usage is TRBJ2-5; D may be TRBD2 (6 bases). This CDR3 region has 13 residues. The V and J ends lost 8 bases and 4 bases respectively, with 14 bases between them. Germline lookup yields CDR1 SGHTA and CDR2 FQGNSA. The CDR3 DNA reads TGTGCCAGCGTGGACTACCTGGGAGAGACCCAGTACTTC. As protein: CASVDYLGETQYF.

The J gene is TRBJ1-4, the V gene TRBV20-1; D may be TRBD1 (6 bases). The germline V gene encodes CDR1 DFQATT and CDR2 SNEGSKA (reference sequence). CDR3 size: 13 residues. V lost 3 bases and J lost 5, with 10 bases in between. The DNA of the CDR3 is TGCAGTGCTAGCAGGGGCCCCAATGAAAAACTGTTTTTT. It yields the protein CSASRGPNEKLFF.

This clonotype was found a few times. This chain links TRBV20-1 with TRBJ2-3; 7 bases align to TRBD2. The trim removed 0 bases at V and 4 bases at J, leaving 4 bases unmatched. Germline CDR1 DFQATT, CDR2 SNEGSKA (reference sequence). The CDR3 length is 14 residues. The CDR3 nucleotides are TGCAGTGCTAGAGATTGGGGGGGGGCAGATACGCAGTATTTT. The encoded protein is CSARDWGGADTQYF.

This chain links TRBV10-3 with TRBJ2-1, with D perhaps matching TRBD1 (6 bases). This CDR3 contains 14 residues. Between the trimmed V and J ends, which lost 2 bases and 6 bases, there was a span of 11 bases. Germline values: CDR1 ENHRY, CDR2 SYGVKD. The CDR3 nucleotides read TGTGCCATCAGTGAGACGACAGGAAGCAATGAGCAGTTCTTC. It translates to CAISETTGSNEQFF.

This clonotype was observed a handful of times. The genes are TRBV7-2 and TRBJ2-3; D uncertain. Germline assignment: CDR1 SGHTA and CDR2 FQGNSA. V gave up 1 base and J gave up 4 bases, with 9 bases separating them. The CDR3 is 14 amino acids. The CDR3 sequence is CASSLGPPPDTQYF. As DNA, the CDR3 is TGTGCCAGCAGCTTAGGGCCTCCACCAGATACGCAGTATTTT.

This clonotype was seen a handful of times. The gene calls are TRBV6-5 and TRBJ1-1; no clear D gene. V lost 4 bases, J lost 1 base, and 7 bases lay in between. CDR3 length: 13 residues. Germline lookup yields CDR1 MNHEY and CDR2 SVGAGI. CDR3: CASSSSRNTEAFF. The CDR3 DNA sequence: TGTGCCAGCAGTTCATCCAGGAACACTGAAGCTTTCTTT.

The rearrangement links TRBV20-1 to TRBJ1-1; unclear D gene. Germline loops: CDR1 DFQATT, CDR2 SNEGSKA (reference sequence). V was trimmed by 4 bases and J by 3 bases, leaving 15 bases between them. There are 14 residues in the CDR3. The CDR3 sequence is CSATLGSLDTEAFF. The CDR3 DNA sequence: TGCAGTGCTACCTTGGGGTCGTTGGACACTGAAGCTTTCTTT.

This clonotype was counted a few times. The chain has TRBV27 and TRBJ2-5; D assignment may be TRBD1 or TRBD2 (5 bases each). V dropped 7 bases and J dropped 1 base, with 10 bases sitting between them. The CDR3 has 13 residues. Germline V lookup: CDR1 MNHEY, CDR2 SMNVEV (reference sequence). For the CDR3, the DNA is TGTGCCAGCAAAACGGGGACCCAAGAGACCCAGTACTTC. Its protein product is CASKTGTQETQYF.

This clonotype was recorded a few times. The genes are TRBV9 and TRBJ2-1, with 7 bases fitting TRBD2. Germline V lookup: CDR1 SGDLS, CDR2 YYNGEE. V lost 2 bases to trimming and J lost 9 bases; unmatched junction nucleotides: 11. This CDR3 is 15 amino acids long. The CDR3 here is CASSVRTSWIGEQFF. The CDR3 DNA is TGTGCCAGCAGCGTTAGGACTAGTTGGATAGGTGAGCAGTTCTTC.

This clonotype has more than one count but fewer than ten. The chain couples TRBV12-3 or TRBV12-4 to TRBJ2-5; 9 positions match TRBD1. CDR3 length: 15 amino acids. After removal of 6 bases from V and 5 bases from J, the junction contained 10 bases not matched to a gene. The CDR3 reads CASSRRTGEGETQYF. CDR3 sequence (DNA): TGTGCCAGCAGCCGACGGACAGGGGAGGGGGAGACCCAGTACTTC.

This clonotype has a handful of counts. The genes are TRBV9 and TRBJ1-2, with TRBD1 identical over 7 bases. V shed 4 bases, J shed 4 bases, and the junction held 10 bases outside the gene matches. Germline V gene lookup returns CDR1 SGDLS and CDR2 YYNGEE. The CDR3 totals 15 residues. The CDR3, as DNA: TGTGCCAGCAGCTCAGGACAGGCGGGGATCTATGGCTACACCTTC. Its translation is CASSSGQAGIYGYTF.

This clonotype turned up a few times. This chain connects TRBV7-3 to TRBJ2-3; perhaps TRBD1 as D (6 bases). Germline CDR1 is SGHTA and CDR2 is FQGTGA. The CDR3 covers 15 residues. Deletions cut 4 bases from V and 8 bases from J, with 19 bases between. The CDR3 spells CASSSTGTQGGTQYF. The CDR3, as DNA: TGTGCCAGCAGCTCAACCGGGACACAAGGGGGTACGCAGTATTTT.

Only a few counts were recorded for this clonotype. The chain carries TRBV5-1 and TRBJ2-3; D is unresolved. Trimming stripped 1 base from V and 3 bases from J, with 15 bases between. The CDR3 is 16 amino acids. Looked up from germline, CDR1 is SGHRS and CDR2 is YFSETQ. The CDR3 nucleotides read TGCGCCAGCAGCTTGACACAGCAATTCCCAACAGATACGCAGTATTTT. This codes for CASSLTQQFPTDTQYF.

J is TRBJ2-1 and V is TRBV28; 13 nucleotides line up with TRBD2. The V gene end was trimmed by 10 bases and the J gene end by 4 bases; junction bases not matched to a gene: 7. The germline V gene has CDR1 MDHEN and CDR2 SYDVKM. This CDR3 has 15 residues. CDR3 coding DNA: TGTGCCATCGCGGGACTAGCGGGAATATACAATGAGCAGTTCTTC. This codes for CAIAGLAGIYNEQFF.

The gene calls are TRBV20-1 and TRBJ2-4; D unclear. CDR1 and CDR2 from the germline V gene are DFQATT and SNEGSKA (reference sequence). The CDR3 is 15 residues long. V lost 1 base to trimming and J lost 0 bases, with 10 bases between them. CDR3: CSARVQTLAKNIQYF. The CDR3, as DNA: TGCAGTGCTAGAGTCCAAACTCTAGCCAAAAACATTCAGTACTTC.

In this sample, this clonotype turned up a few times. The genes are TRBV4-3 and TRBJ1-2; D is uncertain. Germline V gene data show CDR1 as LGHNA and CDR2 as YSLEER. The CDR3 length is 15 residues. Trimming left V 6 bases short and J 4 bases short, with 18 bases between. The CDR3 DNA follows: TGCGCCAGCAGTCAGGATAACACGACGCCCTATGGCTACACCTTC. Translating gives CASSQDNTTPYGYTF.

This chain's CDR3 is CASSLHVPGTVFFDNQPQHF. The CDR3 DNA sequence: TGTGCCAGCAGCTTGCATGTTCCCGGGACAGTTTTTTTTGACAATCAGCCCCAGCATTTT. The chain joins TRBV11-1 to TRBJ1-5; 7 positions agree with TRBD1. The germline V gene encodes CDR1 SGHAT and CDR2 FQDESV (reference sequence). V was pared by 3 bases and J by 3 bases, with 20 bases of the junction left unmatched. This CDR3 is 20 amino acids long.

The chain is built from TRBV29-1 and TRBJ2-5; D possibly matches TRBD1 or TRBD2 (5 bases each). Germline values: CDR1 SQVTM, CDR2 ANQGSEA. V was clipped by 5 bases and J by 5 bases, with 24 bases between them. This CDR3 has 16 residues. CDR3 loop: CSVWRSVGDRGETQYF. The CDR3 nucleotides read TGCAGCGTTTGGCGGTCGGTAGGTGACAGAGGGGAGACCCAGTACTTC. The variable domain in full, completed from reference TRBV29-1 and TRBJ2-5, reads SAVISQKPSRDICQRGTSLTIQCQVDSQVTMMFWYRQQPGQSLTLIATANQGSEATYESGFVIDKFPISRPNLTFSTLTVSNMSPEDSSIYLCSVWRSVGDRGETQYFGPGTRLLVL.

The chain recombines TRBV30 with TRBJ2-2; tentatively, D is TRBD1 (6 bases). The germline V and J ends were trimmed by 2 bases and 5 bases, with 9 bases remaining between them. The CDR3 extends over 13 amino acids. Per germline, CDR1 GTSNPN and CDR2 SVGIG (reference sequence). CDR3 DNA: TGTGCCTGGAGTCAACAGGGAACCGGGGAGCTGTTTTTT. It encodes CAWSQQGTGELFF.

In its sample, this clonotype was seen a few times. V gene TRBV19 combines with J gene TRBJ2-2; D not resolved. The CDR3 runs to 16 residues. Trimming stripped 3 bases from V and 4 bases from J, with 15 bases between. Per the germline V gene, CDR1 is LNHDA and CDR2 is SQIVND (reference sequence). The CDR3 region is CASSIGLTSRTGELFF. CDR3 coding DNA: TGTGCCAGTAGTATTGGCCTAACCTCCCGCACCGGGGAGCTGTTTTTT. Looking up the rest from reference TRBV19 and TRBJ2-2 gives the full variable domain: DGGITQSPKYLFRKEGQNVTLSCEQNLNHDAMYWYRQDPGQGLRLIYYSQIVNDFQKGDIAEGYSVSREKKESFPLTVTSAQKNPTAFYLCASSIGLTSRTGELFFGEGSRLTVL.